This record looks at one TCR beta chain sequence and its context. The antigen is undetermined. This record belongs to a study of T cell responses to AZD1222 COVID-19 vaccine. General study points: At baseline, just six AZD1222 recipients tested seropositive.

This table comes from immunoSEQ multiplex PCR, and its TCRdb copy is limited to in-frame clones, with some not included. The sample holds 120,000 to 150,000 clones; about 81% are singletons and the top ten take less than 5%. Looked up from germline, CDR1 is MNHEY and CDR2 is SVGAGI. Deletions cut 6 bases from V and 1 base from J, with 14 bases between. The CDR3 contains 15 residues. The clonotype originates from an adult in good health. The specimen comprised peripheral blood, sampled on day 0 of MenACWY control vaccination. This rearrangement joins TRBV6-5 to TRBJ2-3, with D hard to call. This chain's CDR3 is CASSYLKSGTDTQYF. DNA for the CDR3: TGTGCCAGCAGCTATTTGAAAAGCGGCACAGATACGCAGTATTTT.